These T cell receptor beta chains were read from a single sample in a study of T cell repertoires in cytomegalovirus infection. TCRdb redid the calling of the reads with MiXCR, one entry per CDR3 protein. The table records around 130,000 distinct CDR3 sequences, about 10% of them present only once. Sequenced material: PBMCs. Receptors originate from a human donor in good health (CMV status not recorded). Some clones in this sample may be carry-over from other donors' samples. Both conserved end residues are part of each CDR3. D genes are given only for firm matches. Expanded clones get a size class; other rows say once, few or many, or leave the size out.

few | TRBJ1-1 | TRBV29-1 | TRBD1 | CSGWDRDTEAFF | TGCAGCGGATGGGACAGGGACACTGAAGCTTTCTTT
many | TRBJ1-4 | TRBV2 | NA | CASSGATVNEKLFF | TGTGCCAGCAGTGGAGCCACCGTTAATGAAAAACTGTTTTTT
NA | TRBJ1-2 | TRBV29-1 | TRBD1 | CSVDPWETGGGYTF | TGCAGCGTTGACCCATGGGAGACAGGGGGCGGCTACACCTTC
many | TRBJ2-5 | TRBV5-4 | TRBD1 | CASSLAGQGAVQYF | TGTGCCAGCAGCTTGGCGGGACAGGGGGCGGTCCAGTACTTC
many | TRBJ2-5 | TRBV15 | TRBD2 | CATSKPGLARLETQYF | TGTGCCACCAGCAAACCGGGACTAGCGAGGTTAGAGACCCAGTACTTC
many | TRBJ1-3 | TRBV4-1 | NA | CASTRTRGVGNTIYF | TGCGCCAGCACTCGTACAAGGGGCGTAGGAAACACCATATATTTT
many | TRBJ2-1 | TRBV28 | TRBD2 | CASSSLAGGPPYNEQFF | TGTGCCAGCAGTTCGCTAGCGGGGGGGCCGCCCTACAATGAGCAGTTCTTC
many | TRBJ1-6 | TRBV7-9 | NA | CASSRSGVGNSPLHF | TGTGCCAGCAGCCGTAGTGGGGTGGGGAATTCACCCCTCCACTTT
many | TRBJ2-2 | TRBV7-3 | TRBD2 | CASSSTPGGNRNTGELFF | TGTGCCAGCAGCTCTACCCCGGGGGGGAACAGGAACACCGGGGAGCTGTTTTTT
many | TRBJ1-5 | TRBV10-3 | NA | CAISDTGISNQPQHF | TGTGCCATCAGTGATACAGGGATTAGCAATCAGCCCCAGCATTTT
many | TRBJ2-7 | TRBV2 | TRBD2 | CASSGGGPSSYEQYF | TGTGCCAGCAGTGGGGGGGGACCCAGCTCCTACGAGCAGTACTTC
NA | TRBJ1-1 | TRBV29-1 | NA | CSVARNTEAFF | TGCAGCGTTGCCCGGAACACTGAAGCTTTCTTT
many | TRBJ1-1 | TRBV18 | TRBD1 | CASTQGPDTEAFF | TGTGCCAGCACACAGGGGCCCGACACTGAAGCTTTCTTT
NA | TRBJ2-5 | TRBV18 | NA | CASSPPGGIQETQYF | TGTGCCAGCTCACCACCGGGGGGTATCCAAGAGACCCAGTACTTC
many | TRBJ1-6 | TRBV7-2 | NA | CASSLGKGGRVSYNSPLHF | TGTGCCAGCAGCTTAGGGAAGGGCGGGAGGGTCTCCTATAATTCACCCCTCCACTTT
NA | TRBJ2-1 | TRBV28 | TRBD1 | CASSSPPDRAQNEQFF | TGTGCCAGCAGTTCCCCCCCGGACAGGGCTCAGAATGAGCAGTTCTTC
many | TRBJ1-5 | TRBV7-2 | NA | CASSPLRDTQPQHF | TGTGCCAGCAGCCCCTTAAGGGATACCCAGCCCCAGCATTTT
NA | TRBJ1-5 | TRBV28 | NA | CASSLSIPLPGQPQHF | TGTGCCAGCAGTTTATCTATCCCCCTTCCTGGGCAGCCCCAGCATTTT
many | TRBJ2-7 | TRBV7-2 | NA | CASSLNPGITNEQYF | TGTGCCAGCAGCTTAAATCCAGGGATTACCAACGAGCAGTACTTC
few | TRBJ1-1 | TRBV2 | NA | CASPEGLPPATEAFF | TGTGCCAGCCCGGAGGGGCTGCCACCGGCCACTGAAGCTTTCTTT
few | TRBJ1-5 | TRBV11-2 | TRBD1 | CASSAGQRNQPQHF | TGTGCCAGCAGCGCGGGACAGAGAAATCAGCCCCAGCATTTT
few | TRBJ1-1 | TRBV6-2/TRBV6-3 | NA | CASRRDGGLGTEAFF | TGTGCCAGCAGACGGGACGGGGGCCTTGGCACTGAAGCTTTCTTT
many | TRBJ2-1 | TRBV3-1 | NA | CASSQDRGSEQFF | TGTGCCAGCAGCCAAGATCGGGGGAGTGAGCAGTTCTTC
few | TRBJ2-1 | TRBV29-1 | NA | CSVEHGSNEQFF | TGCAGCGTTGAACACGGAAGCAATGAGCAGTTCTTC
many | TRBJ2-7 | TRBV2 | TRBD1 | CASSRDRVSFEQYF | TGTGCCAGCAGCCGGGACAGAGTAAGCTTCGAGCAGTACTTC
NA | TRBJ2-7 | TRBV20-1 | NA | CSARQFSNTYEQYF | TGCAGTGCTAGACAATTTTCCAATACCTACGAGCAGTACTTC
many | TRBJ1-6 | TRBV7-2 | TRBD1 | CASSAKDRGSYNSPLHF | TGTGCCAGCAGCGCGAAGGACAGGGGATCCTATAATTCACCCCTCCACTTT
few | TRBJ2-1 | TRBV5-4 | NA | CASSLATAAGDNEQFF | TGTGCCAGCAGCTTGGCCACGGCGGCAGGGGACAATGAGCAGTTCTTC
many | TRBJ2-1 | TRBV12-3/TRBV12-4 | NA | CASSPNQGYEQFF | TGTGCCAGCAGCCCTAACCAGGGTTATGAGCAGTTCTTC
many | TRBJ1-5 | TRBV10-3 | NA | CAISEEAGRDQPQHF | TGTGCCATCAGTGAAGAGGCAGGGAGGGATCAGCCCCAGCATTTT
many | TRBJ2-1 | TRBV25-1 | NA | CASSGVGFNEQFF | TGTGCCAGCAGTGGGGTAGGGTTCAATGAGCAGTTCTTC
few | TRBJ1-1 | TRBV18 | NA | CASSPTGDEAFF | TGTGCCAGCTCACCAACCGGGGATGAAGCTTTCTTT
few | TRBJ2-7 | TRBV29-1 | TRBD1 | CSTWTGREQYF | TGCAGCACCTGGACAGGGAGGGAGCAGTACTTC
many | TRBJ2-5 | TRBV7-9 | TRBD2 | CASSLGPSGGFQETQYF | TGTGCCAGCAGCTTAGGCCCTAGCGGGGGGTTCCAAGAGACCCAGTACTTC
few | TRBJ2-1 | TRBV28 | TRBD2 | CASRQTSVDEQFF | TGTGCCAGCAGGCAAACTAGCGTGGATGAGCAGTTCTTC
few | TRBJ2-3 | TRBV6-2/TRBV6-3 | TRBD2 | CASSRLAGARTDTQYF | TGTGCCAGCAGTCGACTAGCGGGGGCCCGCACAGATACGCAGTATTTT
many | TRBJ2-1 | TRBV11-2 | TRBD2 | CASSLEGAGGLGEQFF | TGTGCCAGCAGCTTAGAGGGTGCGGGGGGATTGGGTGAGCAGTTCTTC
many | TRBJ2-2 | TRBV20-1 | NA | CSAPTQKGTGELFF | TGCAGTGCCCCGACCCAGAAGGGCACCGGGGAGCTGTTTTTT
NA | TRBJ2-3 | TRBV12-3/TRBV12-4 | NA | CASSLGSQSLGSDTQYF | TGTGCCAGCAGTTTAGGGAGTCAGTCCCTGGGCTCCGATACGCAGTATTTT
few | TRBJ2-1 | TRBV27 | NA | CASSPGPPYNEQFF | TGTGCCAGCAGTCCTGGACCGCCTTACAATGAGCAGTTCTTC
many | TRBJ1-1 | TRBV7-6 | NA | CASSPGVGTEAFF | TGTGCCAGCAGCCCTGGGGTGGGCACTGAAGCTTTCTTT
many | TRBJ1-4 | TRBV12-3/TRBV12-4 | NA | CASSFSGVRTNEKLFF | TGTGCCAGCAGTTTTTCAGGGGTGCGAACTAATGAAAAACTGTTTTTT
many | TRBJ1-3 | TRBV7-2 | TRBD1 | CASSGGTGGNTIYF | TGTGCCAGCAGCGGCGGGACAGGTGGAAACACCATATATTTT
NA | TRBJ2-1 | TRBV28 | TRBD1 | CASSRPGTGRGEQFF | TGTGCCAGCAGTCGCCCCGGGACAGGTCGAGGCGAGCAGTTCTTC
many | TRBJ2-2 | TRBV7-8 | NA | CASSTRDNPGELFF | TGTGCCAGCAGCACAAGGGACAACCCCGGGGAGCTGTTTTTT
many | TRBJ2-5 | TRBV7-2 | NA | CASSQGAGARETQYF | TGTGCCAGCAGCCAAGGGGCGGGGGCCCGGGAGACCCAGTACTTC
many | TRBJ1-2 | TRBV5-6 | NA | CASSSGTPYGYTF | TGTGCCAGCAGCAGCGGGACACCCTATGGCTACACCTTC
many | TRBJ1-2 | TRBV27 | NA | CASSQTGYYGYTF | TGTGCCAGCAGTCAGACAGGTTACTATGGCTACACCTTC
few | TRBJ2-4 | TRBV5-1 | NA | CASSLEGRRNIQYF | TGCGCCAGCAGCTTGGAAGGGCGCAGGAACATTCAGTACTTC
few | TRBJ1-1 | TRBV20-1 | NA | CSARQGMVGEAFF | TGCAGTGCTAGACAGGGAATGGTGGGTGAAGCTTTCTTT
many | TRBJ2-1 | TRBV2 | TRBD2 | CASSEEGLQTYNEQFF | TGTGCCAGCAGTGAAGAGGGACTACAGACCTACAATGAGCAGTTCTTC
many | TRBJ2-7 | TRBV5-4 | NA | CASSLARQGGGEQYF | TGTGCCAGCAGCTTGGCCAGGCAGGGTGGGGGCGAGCAGTACTTC